These 9 T cell receptor beta chains share one sample of origin, sequenced in a study of shared clonotypes between healthy human individuals. Clones were read by immunoSEQ multiplex PCR, and TCRdb kept only the in-frame ones, dropping some. This sample has roughly 720,000 clones, with roughly 88% found just once. The sequenced sample consisted of memory CD8+ T cells from PBMCs. The subset is: CD45RO+ cells pooled with CCR7-negative TemRA cells. The receptors here all came from a man aged 18 to 30 in good health. Some clones in this sample may be carry-over from other donors' samples.

The V and J genes are TRBV4-2 and TRBJ2-3; D not resolved. Trimming stripped 4 bases from V and 2 bases from J, with 4 bases between. This CDR3 comprises 12 residues. Germline V CDR1 and CDR2: LGHNA, YNFKEQ. The CDR3 region has the DNA TGTGCCAGCAGCCGAGACACAGATACGCAGTATTTT. Translation: CASSRDTDTQYF.

This clone came up once. V gene TRBV7-9 combines with J gene TRBJ2-3; TRBD1 aligns across 12 bases. Germline V gene sequence: CDR1 SEHNR, CDR2 FQNEAQ (reference sequence). Germline trimming cut 5 bases from V and 3 bases from J; bases unmatched to any gene: 12. CDR3 length: 18 residues. The CDR3, as DNA: TGTGCCAGCAGCCCCGGGACAGGGGGCGAGGCCCGTACAGATACGCAGTATTTT. Residues: CASSPGTGGEARTDTQYF.

This rearrangement joins TRBV10-3 to TRBJ1-5, with a tentative D call TRBD1 (6 bases). Germline V gene sequence: CDR1 ENHRY, CDR2 SYGVKD. The ends were cut back, 6 bases at V and 13 bases at J, with 19 bases in the middle. The CDR3 spans 13 residues. The CDR3 bases are TGTGCCATCAGCGGAGATGACAGGACACGACAGCATTTT. Its protein product is CAISGDDRTRQHF.

This clone was found once. The chain uses TRBV7-9 and TRBJ1-2; D might be TRBD1 (6 bases). Germline V lookup: CDR1 SEHNR, CDR2 FQNEAQ (reference sequence). This CDR3 comprises 16 residues. V was cut by 0 bases and J by 4 bases, with 15 bases left in between. CDR3 bases: TGTGCCAGCAGCTTAGCTCTCCGGGGGCTCCTCTATGGCTACACCTTC. This codes for CASSLALRGLLYGYTF.

Only one count was recorded for this clone. This sequence joins TRBV5-5 and TRBJ1-1; D is ambiguous. In germline, CDR1 is SGHKS, CDR2 YYEKEE (reference sequence). The V end lost 3 bases, the J end lost 5 bases, and 8 bases lay between the germline ends. The CDR3 covers 12 residues. The CDR3 sequence: CASSYGRTEAFF. CDR3 DNA: TGTGCCAGCAGCTACGGAAGGACTGAAGCTTTCTTT.

The CDR3 DNA follows: TGTGCCAGCAGCTCCACCCTAGGTCAGCCCCAGCATTTT. This encodes CASSSTLGQPQHF. V and J are TRBV9 and TRBJ1-5; D gene unclear. This CDR3 region has 13 residues. Germline V gene sequence: CDR1 SGDLS, CDR2 YYNGEE. With 4 bases removed from V and 6 bases from J, the gap between germline ends came to 11 bases.

The rearrangement uses TRBV12-1 and TRBJ1-3; the table assigns TRBD1, which was not confirmed against the DNA. TRBV12-1 constitutes a pseudogene. The CDR3 is 17 residues long. The DNA for the CDR3 is TGTGCCAGCAGCCACAGATGCAGGGCCCGCTCTGGAAACACCATATATTTT. Translating it yields CASSHRCRARSGNTIYF.

This rearrangement joins TRBV9 to TRBJ2-7; D may be TRBD1 (5 bases). The V gene lost 4 bases and the J gene lost 0 bases, with 17 bases spanning the gap. Looked up from germline, CDR1 is SGDLS and CDR2 is YYNGEE. The CDR3 is 16 residues long. CDR3 DNA sequence: TGTGCCAGCAGCCCCCGACAGTCACAGAGCTCCTACGAGCAGTACTTC. It specifies CASSPRQSQSSYEQYF.

This clone was detected only once. This chain connects TRBV6-5 to TRBJ2-7; 8 nucleotides agree with TRBD1. This CDR3 is built from 13 residues. V lost 8 bases, J lost 3 bases, and 6 bases stayed unmatched. The germline V gene encodes CDR1 MNHEY and CDR2 SVGAGI. CDR3 coding DNA: TGTGCCAGCGGAGACAGGGGTGGCTACGAGCAGTACTTC. Its translation is CASGDRGGYEQYF.